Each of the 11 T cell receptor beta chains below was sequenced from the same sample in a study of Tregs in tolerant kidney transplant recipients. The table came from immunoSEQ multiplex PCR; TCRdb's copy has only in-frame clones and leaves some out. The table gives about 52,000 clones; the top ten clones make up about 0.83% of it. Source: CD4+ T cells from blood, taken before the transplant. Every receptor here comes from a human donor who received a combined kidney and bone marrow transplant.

CDR3 bases read: TGTGCCAGCAGTGGGACAGGCCTCTACGAG. It codes for CASSGTGLYE. The whole CDR3 protein reads CASSGTGLYEQYF. The rearrangement uses TRBV2 and TRBJ2-7, with TRBD1 matching 7 bases. The CDR3 end falls 3 residues outside the read, so it is completed with the germline J gene. The CDR3 contains 13 residues. The J segment lost 3 bases and the V segment lost 4 bases, leaving 3 bases of the junction unmatched. Germline CDR1 SNHLY, CDR2 FYNNEI.

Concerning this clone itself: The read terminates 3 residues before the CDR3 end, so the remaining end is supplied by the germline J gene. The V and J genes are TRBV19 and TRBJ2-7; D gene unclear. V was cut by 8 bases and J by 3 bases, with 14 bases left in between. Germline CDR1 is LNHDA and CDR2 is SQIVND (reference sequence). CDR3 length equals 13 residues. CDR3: CASWRKGGYEQYF. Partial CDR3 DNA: TGTGCCAGTTGGAGAAAGGGTGGCTACGAG. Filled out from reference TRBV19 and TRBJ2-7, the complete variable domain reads DGGITQSPKYLFRKEGQNVTLSCEQNLNHDAMYWYRQDPGQGLRLIYYSQIVNDFQKGDIAEGYSVSREKKESFPLTVTSAQKNPTAFYLCASWRKGGYEQYFGPGTRLTVT.

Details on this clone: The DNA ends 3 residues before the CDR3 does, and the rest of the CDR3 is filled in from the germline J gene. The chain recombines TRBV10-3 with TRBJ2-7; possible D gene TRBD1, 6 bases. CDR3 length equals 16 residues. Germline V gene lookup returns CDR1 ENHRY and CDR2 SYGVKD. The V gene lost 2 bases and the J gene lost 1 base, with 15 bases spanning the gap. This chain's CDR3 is CAISERPGHLSYEQYF. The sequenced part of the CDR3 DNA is TGTGCCATCAGTGAGCGTCCGGGACACCTATCCTACGAG.

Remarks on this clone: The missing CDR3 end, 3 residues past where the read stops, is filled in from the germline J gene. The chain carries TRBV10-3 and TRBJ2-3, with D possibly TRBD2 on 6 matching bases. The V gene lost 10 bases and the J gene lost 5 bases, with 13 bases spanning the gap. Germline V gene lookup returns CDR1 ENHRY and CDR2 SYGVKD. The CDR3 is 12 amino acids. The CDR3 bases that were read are TGTGCCAGCTCAATGGGGGGAGATACG. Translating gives CASSMGGDT. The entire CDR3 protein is CASSMGGDTQYF.

The CDR3 sequence is CASSMLAGDYEQYF. The CDR3 bases that were read are TGTGCCAGTAGTATGCTAGCGGGAGATTACGAG. This chain links TRBV19 with TRBJ2-7; 10 bases are a match to TRBD2. With the read ending 3 residues before the CDR3 end, the germline J gene is used to fill in that end. Looked up from germline, CDR1 is LNHDA and CDR2 is SQIVND (reference sequence). The CDR3 is made up of 14 amino acids. Germline trimming cut 3 bases from V and 4 bases from J; bases unmatched to any gene: 3.

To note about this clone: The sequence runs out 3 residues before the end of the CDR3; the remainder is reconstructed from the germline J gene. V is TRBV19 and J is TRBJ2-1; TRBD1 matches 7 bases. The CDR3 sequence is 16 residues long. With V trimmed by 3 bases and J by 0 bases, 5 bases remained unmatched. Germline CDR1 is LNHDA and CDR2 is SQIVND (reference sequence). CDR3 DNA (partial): TGTGCCAGTAGTATCGACGACAGGGTCTCCTACAATGAG. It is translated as CASSIDDRVSYNE. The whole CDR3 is CASSIDDRVSYNEQFF.

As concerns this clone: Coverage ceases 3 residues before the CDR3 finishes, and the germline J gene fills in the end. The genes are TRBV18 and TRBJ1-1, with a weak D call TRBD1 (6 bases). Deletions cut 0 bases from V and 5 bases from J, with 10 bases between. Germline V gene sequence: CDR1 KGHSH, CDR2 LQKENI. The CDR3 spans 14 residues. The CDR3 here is CASSPPRGGTEAFF. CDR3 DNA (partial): TGTGCCAGCTCACCACCCAGGGGAGGGACTGAA.

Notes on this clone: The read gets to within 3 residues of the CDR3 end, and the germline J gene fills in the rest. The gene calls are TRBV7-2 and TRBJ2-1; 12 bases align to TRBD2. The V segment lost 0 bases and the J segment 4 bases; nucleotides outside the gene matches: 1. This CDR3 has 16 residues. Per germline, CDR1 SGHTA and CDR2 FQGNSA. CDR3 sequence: CASSLALAGGYNEQFF. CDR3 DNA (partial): TGTGCCAGCAGCTTAGCCCTAGCGGGGGGGTACAATGAG.

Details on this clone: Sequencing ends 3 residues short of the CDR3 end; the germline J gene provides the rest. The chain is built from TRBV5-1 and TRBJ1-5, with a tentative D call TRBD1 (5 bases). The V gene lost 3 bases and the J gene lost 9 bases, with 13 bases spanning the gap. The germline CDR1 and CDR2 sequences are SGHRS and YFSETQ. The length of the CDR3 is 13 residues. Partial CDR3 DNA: TGCGCCAGCAGCTCAGAGAGGGGAACGCCC. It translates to CASSSERGTP. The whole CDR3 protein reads CASSSERGTPQHF. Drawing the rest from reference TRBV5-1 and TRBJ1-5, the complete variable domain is KAGVTQTPRYLIKTRGQQVTLSCSPISGHRSVSWYQQTPGQGLQFLFEYFSETQRNKGNFPGRFSGRQFSNSRSEMNVSTLELGDSALYLCASSSERGTPQHFGDGTRLSIL.

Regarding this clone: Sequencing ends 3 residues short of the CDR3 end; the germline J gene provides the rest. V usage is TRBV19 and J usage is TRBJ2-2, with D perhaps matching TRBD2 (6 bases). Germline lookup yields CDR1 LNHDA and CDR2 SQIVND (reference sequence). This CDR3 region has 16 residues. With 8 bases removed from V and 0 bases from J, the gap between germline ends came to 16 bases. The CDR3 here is CASVRVAGSNTGELFF. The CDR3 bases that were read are TGTGCCAGTGTTCGTGTGGCGGGGTCGAACACCGGGGAG.

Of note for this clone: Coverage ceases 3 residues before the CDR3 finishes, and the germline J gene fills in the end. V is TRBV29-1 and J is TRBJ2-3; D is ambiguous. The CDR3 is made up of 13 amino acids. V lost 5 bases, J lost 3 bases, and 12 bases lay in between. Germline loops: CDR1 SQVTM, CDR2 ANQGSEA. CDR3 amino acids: CSVPSATTDTQYF. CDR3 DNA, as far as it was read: TGCAGCGTTCCTTCCGCGACTACAGATACG.